This record covers a single TCR beta chain. Its antigen is still unknown. The CDR3 totals 14 residues. CDR1 and CDR2 from the germline V gene are KGHDR and SFDVKD. The V end lost 9 bases, the J end lost 3 bases, and 17 bases lay between the germline ends. Then a second PCR, running about 6 to 12 cycles, was carried out with a sample-barcoded 5' primer and a J-beta primer mix. In TCRdb, the 5' RACE reads were re-called with MiXCR into one record per CDR3 protein. The data hold 550,000 to 800,000 distinct CDR3 sequences, with under 25% observed a single time. The data were taken from a study of blood T cells in healthy people across ages. About the study: When template switching was applied, about one barcoded beta molecule was captured per two T cells.

Each donor had around 11 milliliters of peripheral blood drawn. Study results and caveats: Expanded clonotype changes were possibly confounded by unknown donor CMV status. Roughly linear declines in TCR beta diversity per million T cells occurred with age.

Sequencing was carried out using blood. The rearrangement uses TRBV24-1 and TRBJ2-7; possible D gene TRBD2, 7 bases. This clonotype was obtained from a man aged 65 to 79 in good health. The CDR3 loop reads CATEGGQGSYEQYF. CDR3 DNA: TGTGCCACCGAGGGAGGGCAGGGGAGCTACGAGCAGTACTTC.